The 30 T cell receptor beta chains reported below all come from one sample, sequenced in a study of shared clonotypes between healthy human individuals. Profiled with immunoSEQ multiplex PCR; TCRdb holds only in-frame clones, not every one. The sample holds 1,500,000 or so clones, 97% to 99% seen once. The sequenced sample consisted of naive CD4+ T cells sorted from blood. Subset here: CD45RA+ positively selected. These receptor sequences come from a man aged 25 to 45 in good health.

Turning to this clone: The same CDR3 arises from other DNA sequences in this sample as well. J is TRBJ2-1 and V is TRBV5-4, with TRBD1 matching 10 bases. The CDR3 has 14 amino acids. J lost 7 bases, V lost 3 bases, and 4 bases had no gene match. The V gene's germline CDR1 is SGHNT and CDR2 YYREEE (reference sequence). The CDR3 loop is CASSSGQGRNEQFF. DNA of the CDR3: TGTGCCAGCAGCTCGGGACAGGGGCGAAATGAGCAGTTCTTC.

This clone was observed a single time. The CDR3 DNA reads as TGTGCCAGCTCACTGAGACAGGGGGCTTTGTACGAGCAGTACTTC. Translated, it gives CASSLRQGALYEQYF. V usage is TRBV18 and J usage is TRBJ2-7; TRBD1 matches 10 bases. The germline V gene encodes CDR1 KGHSH and CDR2 LQKENI. V shed 4 bases, J shed 4 bases, and the junction held 7 bases outside the gene matches. This CDR3 has 15 residues.

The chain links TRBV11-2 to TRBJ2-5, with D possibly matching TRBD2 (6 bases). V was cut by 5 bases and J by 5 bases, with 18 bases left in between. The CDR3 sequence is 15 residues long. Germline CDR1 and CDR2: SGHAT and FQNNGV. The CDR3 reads CASSPSRGWGETQYF. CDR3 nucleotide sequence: TGTGCCAGCAGCCCCTCTCGGGGGTGGGGGGAGACCCAGTACTTC.

CDR3 nucleotide sequence: TGTGCCAGCAGCCAGGCGGCTGGGGGCCATGAGCAGTTCTTC. Translation gives CASSQAAGGHEQFF. V usage is TRBV7-9 and J usage is TRBJ2-1; tentative D call: TRBD1 (6 bases). Trimming removed 5 bases from V and 8 bases from J, with 16 bases in between. The V gene's germline CDR1 is SEHNR and CDR2 FQNEAQ (reference sequence). This CDR3 has 14 residues.

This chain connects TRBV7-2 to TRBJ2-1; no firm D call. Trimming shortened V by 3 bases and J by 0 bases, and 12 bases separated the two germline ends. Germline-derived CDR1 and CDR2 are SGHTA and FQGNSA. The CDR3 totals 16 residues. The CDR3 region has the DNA TGTGCCAGCAGCTTGGGATCTGCGATCTCCTACAATGAGCAGTTCTTC. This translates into CASSLGSAISYNEQFF.

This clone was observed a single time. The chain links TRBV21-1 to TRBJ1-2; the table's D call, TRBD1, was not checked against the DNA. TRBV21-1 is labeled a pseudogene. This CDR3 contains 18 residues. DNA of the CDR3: TGTGCCAGCAGCAAAATCGGTGTATTTAGGGGGCTCCACTATGGCTACACCTTC. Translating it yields CASSKIGVFRGLHYGYTF.

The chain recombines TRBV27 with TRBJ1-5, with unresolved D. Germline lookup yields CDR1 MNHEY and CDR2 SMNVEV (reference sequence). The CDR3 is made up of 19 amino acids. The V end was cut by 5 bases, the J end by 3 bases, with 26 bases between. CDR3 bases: TGTGCCAGCAGTATGCTTAAAGGCAGTTCGAGGACTATCAATCAGCCCCAGCATTTT. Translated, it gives CASSMLKGSSRTINQPQHF.

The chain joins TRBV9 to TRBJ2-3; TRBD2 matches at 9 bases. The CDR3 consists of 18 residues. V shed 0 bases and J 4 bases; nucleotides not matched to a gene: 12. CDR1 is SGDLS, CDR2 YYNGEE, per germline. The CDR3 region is CASSVASGSGSIADTQYF. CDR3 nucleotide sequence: TGTGCCAGCAGCGTAGCTTCCGGTAGCGGGAGCATCGCAGATACGCAGTATTTT.

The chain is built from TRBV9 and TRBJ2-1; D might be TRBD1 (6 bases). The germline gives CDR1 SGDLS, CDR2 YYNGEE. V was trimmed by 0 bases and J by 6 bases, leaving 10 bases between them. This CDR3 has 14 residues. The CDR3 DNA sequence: TGTGCCAGCAGCGTAGGCGTAGGGGGCAATGAGCAGTTCTTC. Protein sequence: CASSVGVGGNEQFF.

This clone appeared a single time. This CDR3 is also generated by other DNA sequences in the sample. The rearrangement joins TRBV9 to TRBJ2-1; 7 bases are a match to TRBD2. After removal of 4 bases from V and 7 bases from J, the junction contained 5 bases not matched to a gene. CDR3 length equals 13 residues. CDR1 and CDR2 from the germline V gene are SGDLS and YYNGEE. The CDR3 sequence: CASSPRDYNEQFF. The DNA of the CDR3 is TGTGCCAGCAGCCCCCGGGACTATAATGAGCAGTTCTTC.

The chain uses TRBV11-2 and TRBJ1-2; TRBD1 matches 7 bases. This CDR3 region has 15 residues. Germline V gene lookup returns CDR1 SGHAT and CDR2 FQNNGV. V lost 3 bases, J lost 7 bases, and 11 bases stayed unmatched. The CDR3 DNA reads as TGTGCCAGCAGCTTTCCCGGGCAGGGGGGGCGTGGCTACACCTTC. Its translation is CASSFPGQGGRGYTF.

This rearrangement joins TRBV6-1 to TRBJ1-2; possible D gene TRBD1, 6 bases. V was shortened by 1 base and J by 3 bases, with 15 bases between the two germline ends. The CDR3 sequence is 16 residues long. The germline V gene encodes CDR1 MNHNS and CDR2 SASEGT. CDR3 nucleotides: TGTGCCAGCAGTGAAGTGAGGGGGGGAAGTCACTATGGCTACACCTTC. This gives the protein CASSEVRGGSHYGYTF.

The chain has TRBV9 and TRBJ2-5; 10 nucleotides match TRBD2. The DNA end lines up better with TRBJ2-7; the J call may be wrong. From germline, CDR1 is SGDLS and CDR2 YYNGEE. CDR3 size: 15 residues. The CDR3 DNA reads TGTGCCAGCAGCGTAGGGGCTAGCGGGAGTAGCGAGCAGTACTTC. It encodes CASSVGASGSSEQYF.

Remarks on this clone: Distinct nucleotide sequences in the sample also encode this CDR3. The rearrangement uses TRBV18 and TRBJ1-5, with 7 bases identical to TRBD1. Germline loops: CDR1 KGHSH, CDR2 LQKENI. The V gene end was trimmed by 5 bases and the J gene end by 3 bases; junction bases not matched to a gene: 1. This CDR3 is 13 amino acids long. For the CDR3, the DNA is TGTGCCAGCTCAGGGACAGACAATCAGCCCCAGCATTTT. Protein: CASSGTDNQPQHF. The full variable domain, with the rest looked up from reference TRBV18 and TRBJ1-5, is NAGVMQNPRHLVRRRGQEARLRCSPMKGHSHVYWYRQLPEEGLKFMVYLQKENIIDESGMPKERFSAEFPKEGPSILRIQQVVRGDSAAYFCASSGTDNQPQHFGDGTRLSIL.

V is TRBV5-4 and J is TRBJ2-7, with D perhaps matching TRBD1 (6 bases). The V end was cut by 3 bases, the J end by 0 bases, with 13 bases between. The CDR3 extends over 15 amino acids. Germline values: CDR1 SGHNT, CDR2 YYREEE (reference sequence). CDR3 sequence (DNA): TGTGCCAGCAGCTCACCGGGACATTACTCCTACGAGCAGTACTTC. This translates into CASSSPGHYSYEQYF.

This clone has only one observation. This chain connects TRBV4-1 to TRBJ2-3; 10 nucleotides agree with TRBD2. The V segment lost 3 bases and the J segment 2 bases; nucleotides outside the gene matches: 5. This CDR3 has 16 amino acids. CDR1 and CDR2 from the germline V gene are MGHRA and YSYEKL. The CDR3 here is CASSQSLAGPTDTQYF. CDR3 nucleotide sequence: TGCGCCAGCAGCCAGTCACTAGCGGGACCCACAGATACGCAGTATTTT.

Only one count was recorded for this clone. The CDR3 DNA follows: TGTGCCAGGATAAAATACAATGAGCAGTTCTTC. Protein product: CARIKYNEQFF. The chain has TRBV6-5 and TRBJ2-1, with D unresolved. CDR3 length: 11 residues. The ends were cut back, 9 bases at V and 4 bases at J, with 7 bases in the middle. The V gene's germline CDR1 is MNHEY and CDR2 SVGAGI.

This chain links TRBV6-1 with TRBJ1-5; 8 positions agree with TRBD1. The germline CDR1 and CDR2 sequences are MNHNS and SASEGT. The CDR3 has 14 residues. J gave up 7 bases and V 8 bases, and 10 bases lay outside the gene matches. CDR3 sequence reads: CASLDRDFPQPQHF. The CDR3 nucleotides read TGTGCCAGCCTGGACAGGGATTTCCCACAGCCCCAGCATTTT.

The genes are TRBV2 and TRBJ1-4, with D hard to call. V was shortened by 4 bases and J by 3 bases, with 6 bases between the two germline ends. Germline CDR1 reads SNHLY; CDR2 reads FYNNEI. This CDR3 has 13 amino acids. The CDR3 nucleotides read TGTGCCAGCAGTGGCGCTTCTAATGAAAAACTGTTTTTT. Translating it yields CASSGASNEKLFF. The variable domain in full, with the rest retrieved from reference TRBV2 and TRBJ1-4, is EPEVTQTPSHQVTQMGQEVILRCVPISNHLYFYWYRQILGQKVEFLVSFYNNEISEKSEIFDDQFSVERPDGSNFTLKIRSTKLEDSAMYFCASSGASNEKLFFGSGTQLSVL.

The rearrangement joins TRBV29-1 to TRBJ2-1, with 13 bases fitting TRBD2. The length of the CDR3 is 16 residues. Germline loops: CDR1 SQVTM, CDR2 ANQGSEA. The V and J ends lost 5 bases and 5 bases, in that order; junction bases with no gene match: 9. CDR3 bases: TGCAGCGTTCCAAGGACTAGCGGGAGTAAAAACAATGAGCAGTTCTTC. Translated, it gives CSVPRTSGSKNNEQFF.

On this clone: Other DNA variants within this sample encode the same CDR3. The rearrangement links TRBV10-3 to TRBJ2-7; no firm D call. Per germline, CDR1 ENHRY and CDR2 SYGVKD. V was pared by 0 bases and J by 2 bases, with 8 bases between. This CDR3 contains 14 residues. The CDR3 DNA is TGTGCCATCAGTGAGTCGGGCAAAACCTACGAGCAGTACTTC. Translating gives CAISESGKTYEQYF.

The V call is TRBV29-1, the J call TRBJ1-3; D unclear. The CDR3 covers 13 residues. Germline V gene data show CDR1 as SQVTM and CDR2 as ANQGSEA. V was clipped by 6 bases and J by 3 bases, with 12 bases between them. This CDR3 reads CSVGGVGGNTIYF. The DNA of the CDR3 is TGCAGCGTCGGCGGGGTAGGTGGAAACACCATATATTTT.

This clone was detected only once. The CDR3 nucleotides are TGTGCCAGCAGCTTAGGACAGGGGGTTAGCAATCAGCCCCAGCATTTT. Its translation: CASSLGQGVSNQPQHF. The chain recombines TRBV7-9 with TRBJ1-5; 9 bases line up with TRBD1. This CDR3 spans 16 amino acids. CDR1 and CDR2 (germline): SEHNR, FQNEAQ (reference sequence). V shed 1 base and J 0 bases; nucleotides not matched to a gene: 1.

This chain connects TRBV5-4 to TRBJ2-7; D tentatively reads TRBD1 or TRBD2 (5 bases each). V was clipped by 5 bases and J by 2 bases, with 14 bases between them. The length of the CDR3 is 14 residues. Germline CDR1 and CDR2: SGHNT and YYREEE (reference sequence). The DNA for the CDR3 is TGTGCCAGCAGACCGACCCCGGGGCCCTACGAGCAGTACTTC. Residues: CASRPTPGPYEQYF. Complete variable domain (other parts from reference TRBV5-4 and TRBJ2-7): ETGVTQSPTHLIKTRGQQVTLRCSSQSGHNTVSWYQQALGQGPQFIFQYYREEENGRGNFPPRFSGLQFPNYSSELNVNALELDDSALYLCASRPTPGPYEQYFGPGTRLTVT.

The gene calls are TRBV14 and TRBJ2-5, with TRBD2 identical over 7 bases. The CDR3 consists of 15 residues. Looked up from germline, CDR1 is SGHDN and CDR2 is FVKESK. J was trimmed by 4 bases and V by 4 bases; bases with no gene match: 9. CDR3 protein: CASSRGGRAPETQYF. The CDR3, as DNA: TGTGCCAGCAGCCGAGGCGGGAGAGCCCCAGAGACCCAGTACTTC.

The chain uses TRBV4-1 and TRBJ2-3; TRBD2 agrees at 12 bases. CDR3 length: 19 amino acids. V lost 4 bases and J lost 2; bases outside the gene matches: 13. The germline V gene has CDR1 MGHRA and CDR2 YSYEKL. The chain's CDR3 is CASSLLGPRTSGATDTQYF. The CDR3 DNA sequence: TGCGCCAGCAGCCTTCTTGGGCCAAGGACTAGCGGGGCCACAGATACGCAGTATTTT.

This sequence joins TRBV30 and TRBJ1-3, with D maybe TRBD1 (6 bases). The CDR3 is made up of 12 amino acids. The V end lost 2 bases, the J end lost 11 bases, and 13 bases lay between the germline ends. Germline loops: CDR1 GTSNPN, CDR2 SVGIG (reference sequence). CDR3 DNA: TGTGCCTGGAGTCCCCGCCAGGGGTCCATATATTTT. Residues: CAWSPRQGSIYF. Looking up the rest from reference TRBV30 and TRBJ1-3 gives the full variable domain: SQTIHQWPATLVQPVGSPLSLECTVEGTSNPNLYWYRQAAGRGLQLLFYSVGIGQISSEVPQNLSASRPQDRQFILSSKKLLLSDSGFYLCAWSPRQGSIYFGEGSWLTVV.

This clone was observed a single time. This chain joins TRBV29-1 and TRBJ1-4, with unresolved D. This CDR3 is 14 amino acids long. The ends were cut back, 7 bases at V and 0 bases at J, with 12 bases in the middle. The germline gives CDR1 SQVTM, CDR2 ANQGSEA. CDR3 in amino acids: CSALQTATNEKLFF. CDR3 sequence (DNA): TGCAGCGCTTTACAGACCGCAACTAATGAAAAACTGTTTTTT.

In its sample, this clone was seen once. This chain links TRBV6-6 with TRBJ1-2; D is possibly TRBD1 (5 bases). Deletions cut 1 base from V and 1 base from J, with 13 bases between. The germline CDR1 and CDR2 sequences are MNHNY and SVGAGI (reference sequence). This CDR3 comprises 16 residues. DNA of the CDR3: TGTGCCAGCAGTTACTTTCCCAGGGTCGATAACTATGGCTACACCTTC. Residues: CASSYFPRVDNYGYTF.

Written as DNA, the CDR3 is TGTGCCAGCAGTTACTGGGGACAGCCCAATCAGCCCCAGCATTTT. Its protein is CASSYWGQPNQPQHF. The V gene is TRBV6-5, the J gene TRBJ1-5; 7 nucleotides agree with TRBD1. With V trimmed by 1 base and J by 3 bases, 3 bases remained unmatched. The length of the CDR3 is 15 residues. Germline CDR1 MNHEY, CDR2 SVGAGI.